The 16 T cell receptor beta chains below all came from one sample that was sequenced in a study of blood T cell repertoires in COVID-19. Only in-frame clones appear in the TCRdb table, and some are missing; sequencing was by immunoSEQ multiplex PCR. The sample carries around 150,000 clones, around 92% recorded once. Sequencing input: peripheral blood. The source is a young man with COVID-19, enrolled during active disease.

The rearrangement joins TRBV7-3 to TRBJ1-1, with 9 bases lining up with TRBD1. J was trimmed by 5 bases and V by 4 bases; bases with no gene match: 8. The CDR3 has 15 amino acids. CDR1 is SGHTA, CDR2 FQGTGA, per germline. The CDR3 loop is CASSSQGQGKTEAFF. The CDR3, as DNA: TGTGCCAGCAGCTCACAGGGACAGGGAAAGACTGAAGCTTTCTTT.

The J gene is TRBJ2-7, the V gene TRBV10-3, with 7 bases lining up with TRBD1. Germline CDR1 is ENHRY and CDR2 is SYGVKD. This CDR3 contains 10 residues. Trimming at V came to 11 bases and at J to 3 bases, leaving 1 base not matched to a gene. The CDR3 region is CAAGGYEQYF. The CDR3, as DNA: TGTGCCGCAGGGGGCTACGAGCAGTACTTC.

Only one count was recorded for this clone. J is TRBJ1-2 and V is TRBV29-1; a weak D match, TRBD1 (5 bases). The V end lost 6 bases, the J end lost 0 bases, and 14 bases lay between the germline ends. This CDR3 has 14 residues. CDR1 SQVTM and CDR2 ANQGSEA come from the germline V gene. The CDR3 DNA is TGCAGCGTACCACAGGCTCCGGCTAACTATGGCTACACCTTC. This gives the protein CSVPQAPANYGYTF.

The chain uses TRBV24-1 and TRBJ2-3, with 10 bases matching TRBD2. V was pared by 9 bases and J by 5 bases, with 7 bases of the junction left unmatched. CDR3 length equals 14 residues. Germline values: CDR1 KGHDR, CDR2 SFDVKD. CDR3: CATQAGGPLDTQYF. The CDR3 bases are TGTGCCACCCAAGCGGGAGGGCCTTTAGATACGCAGTATTTT.

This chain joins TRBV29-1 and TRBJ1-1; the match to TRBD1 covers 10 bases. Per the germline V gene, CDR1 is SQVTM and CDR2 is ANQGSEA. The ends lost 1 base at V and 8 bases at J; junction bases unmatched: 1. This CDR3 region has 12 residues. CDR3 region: CSVEGTGGEAFF. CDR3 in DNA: TGCAGCGTTGAAGGGACAGGGGGAGAAGCTTTCTTT.

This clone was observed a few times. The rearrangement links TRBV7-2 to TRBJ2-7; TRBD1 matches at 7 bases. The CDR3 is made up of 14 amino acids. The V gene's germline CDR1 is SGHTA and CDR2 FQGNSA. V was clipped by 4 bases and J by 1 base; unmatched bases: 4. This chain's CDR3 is CASSSLDRSYEQYF. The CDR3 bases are TGTGCCAGCAGCTCTCTGGACAGGTCCTACGAGCAGTACTTC.

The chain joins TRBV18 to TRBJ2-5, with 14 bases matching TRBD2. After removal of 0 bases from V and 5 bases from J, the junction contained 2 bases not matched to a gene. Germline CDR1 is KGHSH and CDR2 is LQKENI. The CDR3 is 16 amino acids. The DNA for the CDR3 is TGTGCCAGCTCACCACCGGGGACTAGCGGGAGCGAGACCCAGTACTTC. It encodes CASSPPGTSGSETQYF. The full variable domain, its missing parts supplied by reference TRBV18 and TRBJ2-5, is NAGVMQNPRHLVRRRGQEARLRCSPMKGHSHVYWYRQLPEEGLKFMVYLQKENIIDESGMPKERFSAEFPKEGPSILRIQQVVRGDSAAYFCASSPPGTSGSETQYFGPGTRLLVL.

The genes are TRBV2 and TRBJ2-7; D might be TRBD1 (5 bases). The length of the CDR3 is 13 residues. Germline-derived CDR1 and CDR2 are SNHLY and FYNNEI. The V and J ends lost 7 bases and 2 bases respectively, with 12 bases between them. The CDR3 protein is CASTSTAPYEQYF. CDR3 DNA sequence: TGTGCCAGCACCTCGACAGCCCCCTACGAGCAGTACTTC.

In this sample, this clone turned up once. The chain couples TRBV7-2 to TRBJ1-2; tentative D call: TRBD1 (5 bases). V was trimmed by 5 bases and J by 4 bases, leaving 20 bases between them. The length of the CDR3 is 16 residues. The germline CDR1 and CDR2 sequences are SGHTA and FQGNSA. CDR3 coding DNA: TGTGCCAGCAGCCTTGGCAATCAGGGCCAGGCCTATGGCTACACCTTC. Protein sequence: CASSLGNQGQAYGYTF. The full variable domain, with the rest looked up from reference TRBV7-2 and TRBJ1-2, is GAGVSQSPSNKVTEKGKDVELRCDPISGHTALYWYRQSLGQGLEFLIYFQGNSAPDKSGLPSDRFSAERTGGSVSTLTIQRTQQEDSAVYLCASSLGNQGQAYGYTFGSGTRLTVV.

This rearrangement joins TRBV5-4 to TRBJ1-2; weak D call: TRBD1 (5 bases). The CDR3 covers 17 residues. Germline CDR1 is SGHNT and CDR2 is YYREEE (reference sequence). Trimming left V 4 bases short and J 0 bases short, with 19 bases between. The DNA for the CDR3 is TGTGCCAGCAGCAGAGACCTTTCGGACACCCCTAACTATGGCTACACCTTC. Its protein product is CASSRDLSDTPNYGYTF.

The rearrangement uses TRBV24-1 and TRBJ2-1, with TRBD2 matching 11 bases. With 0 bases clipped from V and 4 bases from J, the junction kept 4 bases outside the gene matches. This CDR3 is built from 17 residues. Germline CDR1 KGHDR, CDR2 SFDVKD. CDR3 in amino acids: CATSDLLAGGRYNEQFF. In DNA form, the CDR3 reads TGTGCCACCAGTGATTTGCTAGCGGGAGGCCGATACAATGAGCAGTTCTTC.

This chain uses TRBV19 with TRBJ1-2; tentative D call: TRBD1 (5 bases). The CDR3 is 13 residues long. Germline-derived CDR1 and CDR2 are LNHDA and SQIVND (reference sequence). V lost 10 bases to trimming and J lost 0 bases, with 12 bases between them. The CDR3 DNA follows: TGTGCCACCAAGACAGACGCTAACTATGGCTACACCTTC. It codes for CATKTDANYGYTF.

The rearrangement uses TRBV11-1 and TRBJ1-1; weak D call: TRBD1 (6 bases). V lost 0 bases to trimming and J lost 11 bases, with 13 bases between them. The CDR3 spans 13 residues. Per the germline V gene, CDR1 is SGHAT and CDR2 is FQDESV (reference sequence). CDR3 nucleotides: TGTGCCAGCAGCTTAGCCCGGGGGGCAGTTGCTTTCTTT. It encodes CASSLARGAVAFF.

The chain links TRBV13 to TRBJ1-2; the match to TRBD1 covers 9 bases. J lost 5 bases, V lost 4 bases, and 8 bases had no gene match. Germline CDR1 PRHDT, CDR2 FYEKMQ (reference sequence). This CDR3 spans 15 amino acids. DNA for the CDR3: TGTGCCAGCAGCTCCAAATTGGGACAGGGTTATGGCTACACCTTC. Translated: CASSSKLGQGYGYTF.

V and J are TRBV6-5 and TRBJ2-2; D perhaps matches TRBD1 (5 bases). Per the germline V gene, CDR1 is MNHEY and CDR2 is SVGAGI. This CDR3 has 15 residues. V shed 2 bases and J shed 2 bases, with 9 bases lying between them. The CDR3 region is CASSYRGPNTGELFF. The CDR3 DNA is TGTGCCAGCAGTTACAGGGGCCCTAACACCGGGGAGCTGTTTTTT.

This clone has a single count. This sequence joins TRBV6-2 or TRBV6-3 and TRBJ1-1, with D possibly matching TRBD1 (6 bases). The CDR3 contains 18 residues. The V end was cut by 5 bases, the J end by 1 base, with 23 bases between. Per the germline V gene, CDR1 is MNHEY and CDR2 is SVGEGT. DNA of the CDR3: TGTGCCAGCAGTCCACTATACAGGGCTCGCAGGAAGAACACTGAAGCTTTCTTT. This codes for CASSPLYRARRKNTEAFF.